These T cell receptor beta chains were read from a single sample in a study of shared clonotypes between healthy human individuals. This table comes from immunoSEQ multiplex PCR, and its TCRdb copy is limited to in-frame clones, with some not included. Found here are about 1.9 million clones, around 93% of them singletons; the top ten hold about 1.7%. Sequenced input: naive CD8+ T cells from PBMCs. The source is a man aged 18 to 29 in good health. Some clones in this sample may be carry-over from other donors' samples. Each CDR3 is given with its conserved first and last residue. The order of the fields is V gene, J gene, clone size, D gene, CDR3 DNA, CDR3 protein. D genes are given only for firm matches. Clone size is not always given. Where it is, it says once, few, many or a class for expanded clones.

v_call: TRBV4-3
j_call: TRBJ1-2
clone_size: NA
d_call: NA
cdr3_nt: TGCGCCAGCAGCCAAGAATTGCAGGGTTTCGCCTTAGGGTATGGCTACACCTTC
cdr3_aa: CASSQELQGFALGYGYTF

v_call: TRBV28
j_call: TRBJ2-5
clone_size: NA
d_call: TRBD1
cdr3_nt: TGTGCCAGCAGGGCCGGGACAGGGAGGACCCAGTACTTC
cdr3_aa: CASRAGTGRTQYF

v_call: TRBV27
j_call: TRBJ2-1
clone_size: once
d_call: TRBD2
cdr3_nt: TGTGCCAGCAGTTTACCCGGGACTAGCGGGAGGGTATATGAGCAGTTCTTC
cdr3_aa: CASSLPGTSGRVYEQFF

v_call: TRBV27
j_call: TRBJ2-1
clone_size: NA
d_call: NA
cdr3_nt: TGTGCCAGCAGTGTGAAAACGTCGAGCAGTGAGCAGTTCTTC
cdr3_aa: CASSVKTSSSEQFF

v_call: TRBV19
j_call: TRBJ1-1
clone_size: few
d_call: NA
cdr3_nt: TGTGCCAGTACCCCCTCAGCTCTGAACACTGAAGCTTTCTTT
cdr3_aa: CASTPSALNTEAFF

v_call: TRBV13
j_call: TRBJ2-7
clone_size: NA
d_call: NA
cdr3_nt: TGTGCCAGCAGCCCCCGGGGGCGGGGAACTTCCTACGAGCAGTACTTC
cdr3_aa: CASSPRGRGTSYEQYF

v_call: TRBV27
j_call: TRBJ1-1
clone_size: once
d_call: NA
cdr3_nt: TGTGCCAGCAGGCCAGTCGAGGGGGGTTCAGCTTTCTTT
cdr3_aa: CASRPVEGGSAFF

v_call: TRBV7-9
j_call: TRBJ2-7
clone_size: NA
d_call: TRBD2
cdr3_nt: TGTGCCAGCAGCTTAGCGAGGGCTAGCGGGAGCTACGAGCAGTACTTC
cdr3_aa: CASSLARASGSYEQYF

v_call: TRBV28
j_call: TRBJ2-7
clone_size: NA
d_call: NA
cdr3_nt: TGTGCCAGCAAATTAGTGGGGCGCGGGTACGAGCAGTACTTC
cdr3_aa: CASKLVGRGYEQYF

v_call: TRBV7-9
j_call: TRBJ2-1
clone_size: NA
d_call: TRBD1
cdr3_nt: TGTGCCAGCAGCTTGGGGACAGTCTCCTACAATGAGCAGTTCTTC
cdr3_aa: CASSLGTVSYNEQFF

v_call: TRBV27
j_call: TRBJ2-4
clone_size: few
d_call: NA
cdr3_nt: TGTGCCAGCAGTTTATCCCCAGTACGGGGGGCCAAAAACATTCAGTACTTC
cdr3_aa: CASSLSPVRGAKNIQYF

v_call: TRBV11-2
j_call: TRBJ2-4
clone_size: NA
d_call: TRBD1
cdr3_nt: TGTGCCAGCAGCTTATGGGACAGAGCCAAAAACATTCAGTACTTC
cdr3_aa: CASSLWDRAKNIQYF

v_call: TRBV27
j_call: TRBJ1-2
clone_size: NA
d_call: TRBD1
cdr3_nt: TGTGCCAGCAGTCCCAGGGGGCTCGGCTATGGCTACACCTTC
cdr3_aa: CASSPRGLGYGYTF

v_call: TRBV6-4
j_call: TRBJ1-3
clone_size: once
d_call: NA
cdr3_nt: TGTGCCAGCAGTGACCTCCGGGGTATCTCTGGAAACACCATATATTTT
cdr3_aa: CASSDLRGISGNTIYF

v_call: TRBV27
j_call: TRBJ2-2
clone_size: NA
d_call: TRBD2
cdr3_nt: TGTGCCAGCAGTTTAGCCCCTGGACTAGTGGCCGGGGAGCTGTTTTTT
cdr3_aa: CASSLAPGLVAGELFF

v_call: TRBV10-1
j_call: TRBJ2-3
clone_size: NA
d_call: NA
cdr3_nt: TGCGCCAACCACCTGCGAGGGATAAGCACAGATACGCAGTATTTT
cdr3_aa: CANHLRGISTDTQYF

v_call: TRBV19
j_call: TRBJ1-4
clone_size: NA
d_call: NA
cdr3_nt: TGTGCCAGTAGTACTCAGGGGAGACCTGAAGGGGAAAAACTGTTTTTT
cdr3_aa: CASSTQGRPEGEKLFF

v_call: TRBV4-3
j_call: TRBJ1-1
clone_size: NA
d_call: NA
cdr3_nt: TGCGCCAGCAGCCAAGATCTGGTACGCCCGGGGACTGAAGCTTTCTTT
cdr3_aa: CASSQDLVRPGTEAFF

v_call: TRBV4-1
j_call: TRBJ2-7
clone_size: NA
d_call: NA
cdr3_nt: TGCGCCAGCAGCCAGAGCAGGGAAATCTACGAGCAGTACTTC
cdr3_aa: CASSQSREIYEQYF

v_call: TRBV28
j_call: TRBJ1-3
clone_size: NA
d_call: NA
cdr3_nt: TGTGCCAGCATTTCGGGCCAGGTGGGTCCTGGAAACACCATATATTTT
cdr3_aa: CASISGQVGPGNTIYF

v_call: TRBV5-1
j_call: TRBJ2-7
clone_size: NA
d_call: TRBD1
cdr3_nt: TGCGCCAGCAGCTTATTCCACCTAAAAACCGGGACAGGGCGGATCAACGAGCAGTACTTC
cdr3_aa: CASSLFHLKTGTGRINEQYF

v_call: TRBV4-3
j_call: TRBJ2-7
clone_size: NA
d_call: TRBD2
cdr3_nt: TGCGCCAGCAGCCAAGGCACTAGCGCAAACTACGAGCAGTACTTC
cdr3_aa: CASSQGTSANYEQYF

v_call: TRBV7-9
j_call: TRBJ2-7
clone_size: once
d_call: TRBD1
cdr3_nt: TGTGCCAGCAGCGCGAGCCCAGGGGGTGCGACCTACGAGCAGTACTTC
cdr3_aa: CASSASPGGATYEQYF

v_call: TRBV9
j_call: TRBJ1-3
clone_size: NA
d_call: NA
cdr3_nt: TGTGCCAGCAGTGCAACTATCAGGGACTCTGGAAACACCATATATTTT
cdr3_aa: CASSATIRDSGNTIYF

v_call: TRBV15
j_call: TRBJ2-1
clone_size: NA
d_call: NA
cdr3_nt: TGTGCCACCAGCAGAGGTTCTTCCGTAGAGTGGAACAATGAGCAGTTCTTC
cdr3_aa: CATSRGSSVEWNNEQFF

v_call: TRBV28
j_call: TRBJ1-2
clone_size: NA
d_call: TRBD1
cdr3_nt: TGTGCCAGCAGTGTCAGGGGGCTTGGCTACACCTTC
cdr3_aa: CASSVRGLGYTF